This TCR beta chain was captured in a study of PD-1 blockade in mismatch repair-deficient tumors (dated by TCRdb to 2015 to 2018). About the study as a whole: Between September 2013 and September 2016, the trial enrolled some 91 consecutive patients with approximately twelve mismatch repair-deficient cancer types, every one of whom had been previously treated and was progressing. Deep sequencing of TCR CDR3 regions was used to track tumor-associated T cell clones in peripheral blood of patients responding to PD-1 blockade. Results the study describes overall, beyond this receptor: Rapid expansion after pembrolizumab followed by contraction, generally before radiologic responses, was shown by tumor-resident clones, which were often undetectable in blood before treatment.

For each enrolled patient, mismatch repair deficiency was established using either polymerase chain reaction or immunohistochemistry. TCR sequencing was carried out for a few patients who responded to pembrolizumab therapy. Pembrolizumab PD-1 blockade was prospectively tested in advanced mismatch repair-deficient cancers, regardless of tissue of origin, in the phase II trial. Peripheral blood T cell samples were serially collected before and at multiple times after PD-1 blockade was started. Blood sampling time points were reported as weeks after the first dose of pembrolizumab. Receptor libraries were prepared by the immunoSEQ multiplex PCR assay. Sourced from immuneACCESS, this table was stored by TCRdb with only in-frame sequences that have V and J called. A share of the clones is absent; for the studies checked, an unresolved V gene accounts for under half, and the remainder has no known explanation. The sample table holds about 79,000 clones, of which roughly 80% were seen once. The ten largest clones represent around 5.1% of the sample.

Relative to germline, V is 0 bases shorter and J is 4 bases shorter, with 6 bases between their ends. There are 13 amino acids in the CDR3, from cysteine to phenylalanine inclusive. CDR3 DNA is the only sequence kept; it has 39 bases, read in frame from the first base. Looking up the germline V gene (reference sequence) yields CDR1 MNHEY and CDR2 SMNVEV. Concerning this clone: The clone's antigen remains unknown. Per-nucleotide qualities are absent, and no much larger clonotype sits a single base away.

Rearrangement joined TRBV27 to TRBJ1-1; the D gene remains uncertain. The sample consisted of peripheral blood, taken 44 weeks after starting pembrolizumab. This receptor was obtained from an adult with mismatch repair-deficient cancer. The CDR3 is CASSLSAFTEAFF. The DNA sequence is as follows: TGTGCCAGCAGTTTATCGGCCTTCACTGAAGCTTTCTTT.